The rows below give T cell receptor beta chains drawn from one sample of a study of somatic mutations in cytotoxic T cells in rheumatoid arthritis. The assay was immunoSEQ multiplex PCR, and TCRdb's table has in-frame clones only and misses some. The table includes more than 9,500 clones, 83% detected once. The sequenced material came from CD8+ T cells sorted from blood. Receptor source: a woman in her fifties or sixties in good health. Both conserved end residues are part of each CDR3. The order of the fields is CDR3 DNA, CDR3 protein, D gene, V gene, J gene, clone size. The D gene is left open where the match is weak. Only part of the rows carry a size: once, few, many, or a class if the clone is expanded.

TGTGCCAGCAGCTCCAGACCGGGACAAAGCTCCTACAATGAGCAGTTCTTC	CASSSRPGQSSYNEQFF	-	TRBV7-9	TRBJ2-1	-
TGTGCCAGTAGCAAAACAGGGTATGAGCAGTTCTTC	CASSKTGYEQFF	-	TRBV19	TRBJ2-1	-
TGTGCCAGCACCAAACTTCAGTCACTGGGGGCGAATACCGGGGAGCTGTTTTTT	CASTKLQSLGANTGELFF	-	TRBV28	TRBJ2-2	-
TGTGCCAGCAGCTTGGGACAGGGACCCCCCCAGCAGTACTTC	CASSLGQGPPQQYF	TRBD1	TRBV9	TRBJ2-7	-
TGTGCCAGCAGCGGATTCAGTGGAGGTCACGAGCAGTACTTC	CASSGFSGGHEQYF	-	TRBV9	TRBJ2-7	-
TGTGCCAGCAGAAGGACAGAATATTCTTCTGGGGCCAACGTCCTGACTTTC	CASRRTEYSSGANVLTF	-	TRBV7-8	TRBJ2-6	-
TGTGCCAGCAGTGACTGGACAGTGGGTAATGAGCAGTTCTTC	CASSDWTVGNEQFF	-	TRBV6-5	TRBJ2-1	-
TGTGCCAGCAGCGTAGGGACAACAACTAATGAAAAACTGTTTTTT	CASSVGTTTNEKLFF	-	TRBV9	TRBJ1-4	-
TGTGCCAGCAGTGAAACAGGGGGCCGTAATTCACCCCTCCACTTT	CASSETGGRNSPLHF	TRBD1	TRBV6-4	TRBJ1-6	-
TGTGCCAGCAGTTACTCGTACGGGGACACCGGGGAGCTGTTTTTT	CASSYSYGDTGELFF	-	TRBV6-5	TRBJ2-2	-
TGCGCCAGCAGCCAAGAAAGCCTGGAGACCCAGTACTTC	CASSQESLETQYF	-	TRBV4-1	TRBJ2-5	-
TGTGCCAGCACCCCGGGACAGGGATCCTACGAGCAGTACTTC	CASTPGQGSYEQYF	TRBD1	TRBV6-5	TRBJ2-7	-
TGTGCCAGCAGCTTACCAGGAACCCCAAACACTGAAGCTTTCTTT	CASSLPGTPNTEAFF	-	TRBV7-8	TRBJ1-1	-
TGTGCCACCAGCAGCGACCTTGACAGGGATTCACCCCTCCACTTT	CATSSDLDRDSPLHF	TRBD1	TRBV15	TRBJ1-6	few
TGTGCCAGCAGCTCTCAACCGGGGGAAGAGACCCAGTACTTC	CASSSQPGEETQYF	-	TRBV7-9	TRBJ2-5	-
TGTGCCAGCAGCTTAGTGTTCCGGACAGGGGGCACTAACTATGGCTACACCTTC	CASSLVFRTGGTNYGYTF	TRBD1	TRBV7-2	TRBJ1-2	-
TGTGCCAGCAGCCGAGGGAGGACCACAGAAGCTTTCTTT	CASSRGRTTEAFF	-	TRBV4-2	TRBJ1-1	-
TGTGCCAGCAGCTTAGGGACTCCTCCAGATACGCAGTATTTT	CASSLGTPPDTQYF	-	TRBV7-3	TRBJ2-3	-
TGCGCCAACACTCGGGGGGGCTACGAGCAGTACTTC	CANTRGGYEQYF	TRBD2	TRBV23-1	TRBJ2-7	-
TGTGCCAGCAGTCCGAACCCAGGGTCCTACGAGCAGTACTTC	CASSPNPGSYEQYF	-	TRBV6-6	TRBJ2-7	-
TGTGCCAGCAGGCGCCGGGACACGAACACCGGGGAGCTGTTTTTT	CASRRRDTNTGELFF	-	TRBV2	TRBJ2-2	-
TGCGCCAGCAGCTTGGGTACAGGGGGCATGAACGAGCAGTACTTC	CASSLGTGGMNEQYF	TRBD1	TRBV5-1	TRBJ2-7	-
TGTGCCACCAGCCCCCAGGACAGGGACCGTAATCAGCCCCAGCATTTT	CATSPQDRDRNQPQHF	TRBD1	TRBV15	TRBJ1-5	-
TGTGCCAGCAGCTCTACGAACACCGGGGAGCTGTTTTTT	CASSSTNTGELFF	-	TRBV7-6	TRBJ2-2	-
TGCGCCAGCAGCCAAGAGCCTAGCGCCTACAATGAGCAGTTCTTC	CASSQEPSAYNEQFF	-	TRBV4-1	TRBJ2-1	-
TGTGCCACCAGCAGAGATCCTCCCACAGGTACTTCCTTCATGGGCACTGAAGCTTTCTTT	CATSRDPPTGTSFMGTEAFF	-	TRBV15	TRBJ1-1	-
TGTGCCAGCAGCTTGGAACAGTCTAATGAAAAACTGTTTTTT	CASSLEQSNEKLFF	-	TRBV5-8	TRBJ1-4	-
TGTGCCAGCGCCTTAGCGGGGGGGCCTTCCGGCGCAGATACGCAGTATTTT	CASALAGGPSGADTQYF	TRBD2	TRBV5-6	TRBJ2-3	few
TGTGCCAGCGCCAGGGCCCTGGATGAGCAGTTCTTC	CASARALDEQFF	-	TRBV9	TRBJ2-1	few
TGTGCCAGCAGCTTAATAGCGGGGGGGCCCACCGGGGAGCTGTTTTTT	CASSLIAGGPTGELFF	TRBD2	TRBV7-3	TRBJ2-2	-
TGTGCCAGCAGCTTAGACCCACAGGGGACGTGGGGCTACACCTTC	CASSLDPQGTWGYTF	TRBD1	TRBV7-2	TRBJ1-2	few
TGTGCCAGCAGGCACAGGGGGCTGAATGAAAAACTGTTTTTT	CASRHRGLNEKLFF	TRBD1	TRBV28	TRBJ1-4	-
TGTGCCAGCAGCTTAGGAGGCGGTACTAATGAAAAACTGTTTTTT	CASSLGGGTNEKLFF	-	TRBV7-6	TRBJ1-4	-
TGCGCCAGCAGCCAACGGGCCGGGGAGCTGTTTTTT	CASSQRAGELFF	-	TRBV5-1	TRBJ2-2	-
TGTGCCAGCAGCCTCGGGACAGGGGCAACGGGCTACACCTTC	CASSLGTGATGYTF	TRBD1	TRBV5-6	TRBJ1-2	-
TGTGCCAGCAGACATGGGACAGGGGGGAGCAATCAGCCCCAGCATTTT	CASRHGTGGSNQPQHF	TRBD1	TRBV28	TRBJ1-5	few
TGTGCCAGTAGTCACCCATCGAGCTCCTACAATGAGCAGTTCTTC	CASSHPSSSYNEQFF	-	TRBV19	TRBJ2-1	-
TGTGCCAGCAGATTATACGGGACATCTGGAGAGACCCAGTACTTC	CASRLYGTSGETQYF	-	TRBV2	TRBJ2-5	-
TGTGCCAGCAGCTTAGGAGCGGACTCTGGAAACACCATATATTTT	CASSLGADSGNTIYF	-	TRBV7-9	TRBJ1-3	-
TGTGCCAGCAGCCCCACAGGGCCAAGGACCGGGGAGCTGTTTTTT	CASSPTGPRTGELFF	-	TRBV9	TRBJ2-2	-
TGTGCCTGGACTCCCGGGACTAACTACAATGAGCAGTTCTTC	CAWTPGTNYNEQFF	TRBD2	TRBV30	TRBJ2-1	-
TGTGCCAGCTCACTTAACCGGGGGACGGATGAGCAGTTCTTC	CASSLNRGTDEQFF	-	TRBV27	TRBJ2-1	-
TGTGCCAGCAGCGCAGCGGGGGGGCCGGGCCAAGAGACCCAGTACTTC	CASSAAGGPGQETQYF	TRBD2	TRBV11-2	TRBJ2-5	-